This is a list of T cell receptor beta chains from one sample in a study of blood T cell repertoires in COVID-19. Sequenced by immunoSEQ multiplex PCR; TCRdb stores in-frame clones only, minus some. The sample records about 150,000 clones, more than 80% being singletons. Sample: peripheral blood. These receptors were taken from a man between 65 and 85 years old with acute or convalescent COVID-19. Each CDR3 is given with its conserved first and last residue. A D gene is named only where the DNA matches it firmly. Some rows have no size entry. The others give once, few or many, or a class for an expanded clone.

v_call,clone_size,j_call,d_call,cdr3_aa,cdr3_nt
TRBV10-3,NA,TRBJ1-1,NA,CAISGAGKNTEAFF,TGTGCCATCAGTGGGGCCGGGAAGAACACTGAAGCTTTCTTT
TRBV4-1,NA,TRBJ1-4,NA,CASSQGQAEKLFF,TGCGCCAGCAGCCAAGGACAGGCGGAAAAACTGTTTTTT
TRBV7-2,NA,TRBJ2-1,TRBD2,CASSPIAGVYNEQFF,TGTGCCAGCAGCCCAATAGCGGGGGTTTACAATGAGCAGTTCTTC
TRBV10-3,NA,TRBJ2-7,NA,CAISENPPHADWYEQYF,TGTGCCATCAGTGAAAACCCCCCACACGCTGACTGGTACGAGCAGTACTTC
TRBV24-1,few,TRBJ2-3,TRBD1,CATSDAGGADTQYF,TGTGCCACCAGTGATGCAGGGGGAGCAGATACGCAGTATTTT
TRBV5-1,NA,TRBJ1-6,TRBD1,CASSYGQGNSPLHF,TGCGCCAGCAGCTACGGACAGGGTAATTCACCCCTCCACTTT
TRBV6-5,NA,TRBJ2-4,TRBD1,CASRTGQGVYIQYF,TGTGCCAGCAGGACCGGACAGGGGGTTTACATTCAGTACTTC
TRBV5-1,NA,TRBJ2-6,TRBD1,CASSPGDRGVTGANVLTF,TGCGCCAGCAGCCCGGGGGACAGGGGAGTAACTGGGGCCAACGTCCTGACTTTC
TRBV10-3,NA,TRBJ2-3,TRBD2,CAIRGGRAYDTQYF,TGTGCCATCAGGGGGGGGAGGGCATACGATACGCAGTATTTT
TRBV4-1,NA,TRBJ2-3,NA,CASTRTSGAGTDTQYF,TGCGCCAGCACCCGAACCTCCGGTGCCGGCACAGATACGCAGTATTTT
TRBV5-8,NA,TRBJ2-3,NA,CASSLGGDVTDTQYF,TGTGCCAGCAGCTTGGGGGGGGATGTGACAGATACGCAGTATTTT
TRBV27,NA,TRBJ2-2,NA,CASSRPGANTGELFF,TGTGCCAGCAGCCGGCCAGGGGCGAACACCGGGGAGCTGTTTTTT
TRBV9,NA,TRBJ2-5,TRBD2,CASSVGSSGGAGETQYF,TGTGCCAGCAGCGTAGGTTCTAGCGGGGGGGCCGGGGAGACCCAGTACTTC
TRBV21-1,NA,TRBJ1-4,NA,CASSKARQHNEKLFF,TGTGCCAGCAGCAAAGCGCGGCAGCATAATGAAAAACTGTTTTTT
TRBV6-5,NA,TRBJ2-5,NA,CATVGSQGYQETQYF,TGTGCCACGGTGGGGTCCCAGGGCTACCAAGAGACCCAGTACTTC
TRBV5-1,NA,TRBJ1-1,NA,CASTAGNTEAFF,TGCGCCAGCACCGCAGGGAACACTGAAGCTTTCTTT
TRBV18,NA,TRBJ1-2,NA,CASFAGSTSGGYTF,TGTGCCAGCTTTGCGGGAAGCACATCTGGAGGCTACACCTTC
TRBV3-1/TRBV3-2,NA,TRBJ1-1,TRBD1,CASSSTGANTEAFF,TGTGCCAGCAGCTCGACAGGGGCGAACACTGAAGCTTTCTTT
TRBV2,NA,TRBJ1-5,NA,CASAGEGGGQPQHF,TGTGCCAGCGCGGGGGAGGGGGGTGGACAGCCCCAGCATTTT
TRBV28,once,TRBJ2-5,NA,CASSLGAGIIQETQYF,TGTGCCAGCAGTTTAGGGGCAGGGATCATCCAAGAGACCCAGTACTTC
TRBV27,NA,TRBJ2-7,TRBD1,CASSRKGTVSYEQYF,TGTGCCAGCAGTCGAAAAGGGACAGTCTCCTACGAGCAGTACTTC
TRBV28,NA,TRBJ2-2,NA,CASSRSLNTGELFF,TGTGCCAGCAGCCGGTCCCTGAACACCGGGGAGCTGTTTTTT
TRBV3-1/TRBV3-2,NA,TRBJ2-3,NA,CASSHTGRASTDTQYF,TGTGCCAGCAGCCACACAGGGAGGGCTAGCACAGATACGCAGTATTTT
TRBV6-5,NA,TRBJ1-3,NA,CASSPRWSSGNTIYF,TGTGCCAGCAGTCCCCGTTGGAGTTCTGGAAACACCATATATTTT
TRBV27,NA,TRBJ2-6,TRBD1,CASRAFMTGVGGGANVLTF,TGTGCCAGCAGGGCATTTATGACAGGGGTGGGCGGTGGGGCCAACGTCCTGACTTTC
TRBV6-1,NA,TRBJ1-2,NA,CASSEDRGERRGYTF,TGTGCCAGCAGTGAAGACCGGGGGGAGAGACGTGGCTACACCTTC
TRBV5-1,NA,TRBJ2-7,TRBD1,CASSSGQGSYEQYF,TGCGCCAGCAGCTCGGGACAGGGATCCTACGAGCAGTACTTC
TRBV6-5,once,TRBJ2-7,NA,CASSRTQGKPYEQYF,TGTGCCAGCAGCCGAACGCAGGGGAAACCCTACGAGCAGTACTTC
TRBV25-1,NA,TRBJ2-2,NA,CASTLGGTNTGELFF,TGTGCCAGCACCCTGGGGGGAACGAACACCGGGGAGCTGTTTTTT
TRBV5-8,NA,TRBJ1-5,TRBD1,CASSVGTGIIDQPQHF,TGTGCCAGCAGCGTTGGGACAGGGATTATCGATCAGCCCCAGCATTTT
TRBV27,NA,TRBJ1-6,TRBD1,CASSLSWQGGTYNSPLHF,TGTGCCAGCAGTTTATCGTGGCAGGGGGGAACCTATAATTCACCCCTCCACTTT
TRBV5-1,once,TRBJ2-1,TRBD2,CASSPITSGRANEQFF,TGCGCCAGCAGCCCTATCACTAGCGGGAGGGCCAATGAGCAGTTCTTC
TRBV10-3,NA,TRBJ2-1,TRBD2,CAISESRGGSYNEQFF,TGTGCCATCAGTGAAAGTCGGGGGGGCTCCTACAATGAGCAGTTCTTC
TRBV5-5,medium-sized,TRBJ1-5,NA,CASSMKQGAGPQHF,TGTGCCAGCAGCATGAAACAGGGTGCCGGGCCCCAGCATTTT
TRBV27,NA,TRBJ2-1,TRBD1,CASCPTGAVYNEQFF,TGTGCCAGCTGCCCGACAGGGGCTGTTTACAATGAGCAGTTCTTC
TRBV28,NA,TRBJ2-7,NA,CASTLPNRPSYEQYF,TGTGCCAGCACCCTACCCAACAGGCCCTCCTACGAGCAGTACTTC
TRBV12-3/TRBV12-4,NA,TRBJ1-2,TRBD1,CASRLSGTDGYTF,TGTGCCAGCAGGCTCTCCGGGACAGATGGCTACACCTTC
TRBV5-6,NA,TRBJ1-5,TRBD1,CASSLGTGVQPQHF,TGTGCCAGCAGCTTGGGGACAGGGGTTCAGCCCCAGCATTTT
TRBV9,NA,TRBJ2-5,TRBD1,CASSPTNRGEETQYF,TGTGCCAGCAGCCCGACGAACAGGGGTGAGGAGACCCAGTACTTC
TRBV7-2,NA,TRBJ1-1,NA,CASTPIAGMNTEAFF,TGTGCCAGCACCCCAATAGCAGGGATGAACACTGAAGCTTTCTTT
TRBV29-1,NA,TRBJ1-1,NA,CSVVEGNTEAFF,TGCAGCGTTGTTGAGGGGAACACTGAAGCTTTCTTT
TRBV30,NA,TRBJ1-1,TRBD1,CAWRVDRANTEAFF,TGTGCCTGGAGGGTAGACAGGGCGAACACTGAAGCTTTCTTT
TRBV5-1,NA,TRBJ1-6,NA,CASKLLQGNDSPLHF,TGCGCCAGCAAACTCCTCCAGGGGAACGATTCACCCCTCCACTTT
TRBV10-1,NA,TRBJ1-5,NA,CARQRQPQHF,TGCGCCAGACAGAGACAGCCCCAGCATTTT
TRBV23-1,once,TRBJ1-4,TRBD1,CAITGANEKLFF,TGCGCCATCACAGGGGCGAATGAAAAACTGTTTTTT
TRBV7-9,NA,TRBJ2-7,NA,CASSLAPNGYEQYF,TGTGCCAGCAGCTTAGCCCCCAACGGCTACGAGCAGTACTTC
TRBV3-1/TRBV3-2,once,TRBJ2-7,NA,CASSQVQKSGFITHEQYF,TGTGCCAGCAGCCAAGTCCAAAAGTCAGGATTTATAACCCACGAGCAGTACTTC
TRBV19,NA,TRBJ1-5,TRBD1,CASRSKQGWQPQHF,TGTGCCAGTAGAAGCAAACAGGGGTGGCAGCCCCAGCATTTT
TRBV15,NA,TRBJ2-2,NA,CATSRAGMLGTGELFF,TGTGCCACCAGCAGAGCAGGGATGTTGGGCACCGGGGAGCTGTTTTTT
TRBV9,NA,TRBJ2-5,TRBD1,CASSVGGWWTGSQGGETQYF,TGTGCCAGCAGCGTAGGGGGGTGGTGGACAGGATCACAAGGCGGGGAGACCCAGTACTTC
TRBV6-5,NA,TRBJ1-2,NA,CASSYSTREGGYGYTF,TGTGCCAGCAGTTACTCGACGAGGGAAGGGGGATATGGCTACACCTTC
TRBV5-6,many,TRBJ2-1,NA,CASSLATLATYNEQFF,TGTGCCAGCAGCTTGGCCACCCTAGCGACCTACAATGAGCAGTTCTTC
TRBV4-2,NA,TRBJ2-2,NA,CASSQDVRTGELFF,TGTGCCAGCAGCCAAGATGTACGGACCGGGGAGCTGTTTTTT
TRBV6-5,NA,TRBJ1-5,TRBD1,CASSRGTGAQPQHF,TGTGCCAGCAGCCGCGGGACAGGGGCTCAGCCCCAGCATTTT
TRBV20-1,NA,TRBJ2-3,NA,CSASSVPLASTDTQYF,TGCAGTGCTAGTTCGGTTCCGCTAGCGAGCACAGATACGCAGTATTTT
TRBV6-1,NA,TRBJ2-3,TRBD2,CASSDPRNSGRSDTQYF,TGTGCCAGCAGTGATCCTCGGAATAGCGGGAGATCAGATACGCAGTATTTT
TRBV3-1/TRBV3-2,NA,TRBJ2-3,NA,CASSQGGGGHSTDTQYF,TGTGCCAGCAGCCAAGGGGGCGGGGGCCATAGCACAGATACGCAGTATTTT
TRBV24-1,NA,TRBJ2-5,TRBD2,CATSGTAGEQETQYF,TGTGCCACCAGTGGAACAGCGGGAGAGCAAGAGACCCAGTACTTC
TRBV5-5,NA,TRBJ2-7,NA,CASRGGRGEYEQYF,TGTGCCAGCAGGGGTGGCAGGGGAGAGTACGAGCAGTACTTC